Many counts were recorded for the clone carrying this T cell receptor beta chain. These data are taken from a study of T-cell reconstitution after alpha-beta-depleted transplantation in children. The V end lost 5 bases, the J end lost 7 bases, and 15 bases lay between the germline ends. CDR3 length: 14 amino acids. Germline V CDR1 and CDR2: SEHNR, FQNEAQ (reference sequence). Preparation of the TCRbeta library was carried out with unique molecular identifiers. TCRdb analysed the PCR reads with MiXCR anew, one entry per CDR3 protein. The sample carries around 240,000 distinct CDR3 sequences, just under 8.5% recorded once.

This receptor was identified in a male patient younger than 18 who had a stem cell transplant for acute lymphoblastic leukemia, so the T cells may come from the graft donor. The source was PBMCs, mostly from graft donor cells, collected 180 days after TCRalphabeta/CD19-depleted stem cell transplant. The chain recombines TRBV7-9 with TRBJ2-4; D might be TRBD1 or TRBD2, each matching 5 bases. The CDR3 bases are TGTGCCAGCAGCCTCCGGGGCCCGGGCAACATTCAGTACTTC. Residues: CASSLRGPGNIQYF. The variable domain in full, completed from reference TRBV7-9 and TRBJ2-4, reads DTGVSQNPRHKITKRGQNVTFRCDPISEHNRLYWYRQTLGQGPEFLTYFQNEAQLEKSRLLSDRFSAERPKGSFSTLEIQRTEQGDSAMYLCASSLRGPGNIQYFGAGTRLSVL.